This record concerns one TCR beta chain sequence. Its binding antigen is unknown. Base qualities are not recorded, but no much larger clone differs from it by a single base. Preparation of the library involved PCR. DNA from cultured CD4+ T cells underwent TCR sequencing with the Oncomine TCR Beta short-read assay at the Johns Hopkins FTIC core. The QIAamp micro DNA kit was used to extract genomic DNA from the cultured CD4+ T cells. Oncomine TCR Beta libraries from cultured CD4+ T cells were pooled with unique dual indexes and sequenced on an Illumina iSeq 100. In the source study's methods: Non-productive sequences were filtered out, and CDR3s that did not start with C, did not end with F or W, or were shorter than 7 amino acids were discarded. The MANAFEST web application was used to identify antigen-specific clonotypes by comparing peptide-stimulated wells against reference wells and other culture wells. Positive clones required FDR below 0.05, an odds ratio above 5, and productive frequency above 0.1% in at least two of three replicate wells. Clonotypes that were significantly expanded in both SARS-CoV-2 spike wells and at least one common cold coronavirus spike condition were defined as cross-reactive. Using R version 3.6.1, CDR3 homology was evaluated through Levenshtein distances (stringdist) along with unrooted phylogenetic trees (ape). TCRdb redid the processing of the public reads, applying fastp at Q25 and MiXCR, and retained in-frame beta chains. Merged by CDR3 protein, the rows form single entries marked with the most common genes and DNA. The authors' filters were not applied to this entry. The sample table records 15,000 to 16,000 distinct CDR3 sequences; about 73% of these occur just once. The ten largest make up approximately 4.3% of the sample.

The data belong to a study of vaccination and CD4 T cells after COVID-19 (dated 2022 in TCRdb). For context, the study as a whole: Every convalescent patient had a positive nasal swab PCR test for SARS-CoV-2, with mild disease in roughly 10 patients and severe disease in one. In the convalescent cohort there were six males and four females, among whom were two Hispanic individuals, seven Caucasians, two Asians and one multiracial person. Participants got two doses of the Pfizer-BioNTech BNT162b2 vaccine (n=8) or two doses of the Moderna mRNA-1273 vaccine (n=2). Post-COVID blood samples were collected from convalescent patients a median of around 100 days after diagnosis, with a range of about 30 to 170 days. Post-vaccine blood samples were taken a median of 72 days after the second vaccine dose, with a range of 14 to 241 days. The cultures were stimulated with overlapping spike peptide pools from SARS-CoV-2 and from the common cold coronaviruses HCoV-NL63, HCoV-OC43 and HCoV-229E. Control cultures used a CEFX viral epitope pool as positive control, an HIV-1 Nef peptide pool as negative control, or no peptide. In around nine COVID-19 convalescent patients and several infection-naive healthy vaccine recipients, the spike-specific CD4+ TCR repertoire before mRNA vaccination was compared with the repertoire after mRNA vaccination.

Read against the paper, the sample's treatment or condition label means: roughly ten-day PBMC culture with coronavirus spike peptide pools or control peptides (ViraFEST assay). The study used the ViraFEST assay, which expanded antigen-specific T cells with peptide pools and then identified expanded clonotypes by TCR sequencing. Positive SARS-CoV-2 PCR tests in the convalescent patients dated from March to December 2020, before Alpha, Beta and Delta variants emerged in the United States. Each well held 1.5 million to 2.5 million PBMCs cultured with approximately 9.1 ug/ml peptide pools in IMDM containing 5% human AB serum and about 10 IU/ml IL-2. On days 3 and 7, half of the culture medium was replaced with fresh IL-2-containing medium. After about 10 days of culture, CD4+ T cells were isolated by negative selection using the EasySep CD4+ T cell isolation kit. Ficoll-Paque Plus gradient centrifugation was used to isolate PBMCs from whole blood, and the isolated PBMCs were then either used fresh or cryopreserved at -140C. Triplicate wells were generally used for each culture condition.

The CDR3 holds 17 amino acids from the cysteine to the phenylalanine. Only the CDR3 DNA is retained, 51 bases long and in frame from the first base. The germline V gene provides CDR1 KGHDR and CDR2 SFDVKD. Trimming takes 3 bases off V and 0 bases off J; junction bases not matched to a gene: 4. Points the paper makes about the study in general: Relatively few convalescent patients were included in the study, and early timepoints after natural infection were not analyzed. The median number of SARS-CoV-2-reactive clonotypes rose from 20 to 25 after infection to around 40 after vaccination, but the change was not significant. Nearly all vaccine-specific clones in convalescent patients (304 of 307) were mono-reactive for SARS-CoV-2 spike rather than cross-reactive with common cold coronaviruses. In convalescent patients, a median roughly 87% of post-vaccine SARS-CoV-2-reactive clones were detected only after vaccination, suggesting vaccine-specific priming.

The rearranged segments are TRBV24-1 and TRBJ1-5; TRBD1 aligns with 10 central bases. The specimen sequenced was CD4+ T cells from blood, cultured in vitro. The clonotype comes from a human donor who had recovered from COVID-19. The bases are TGTGCCACCAGTGATCCTAGACAGGGGGCTAGCAATCAGCCCCAGCATTTT. Its translation reads: CATSDPRQGASNQPQHF.